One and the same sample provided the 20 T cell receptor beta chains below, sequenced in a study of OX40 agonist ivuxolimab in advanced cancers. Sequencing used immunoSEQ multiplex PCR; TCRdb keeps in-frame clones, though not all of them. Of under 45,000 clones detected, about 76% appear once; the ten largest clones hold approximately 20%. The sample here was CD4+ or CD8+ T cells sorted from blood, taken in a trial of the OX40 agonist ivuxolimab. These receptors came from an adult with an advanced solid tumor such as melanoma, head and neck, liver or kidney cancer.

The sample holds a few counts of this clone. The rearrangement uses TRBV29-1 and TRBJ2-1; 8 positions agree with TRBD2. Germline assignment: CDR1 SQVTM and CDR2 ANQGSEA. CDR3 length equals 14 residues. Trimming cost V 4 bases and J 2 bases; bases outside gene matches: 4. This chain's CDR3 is CSVGRGGTYNEQFF. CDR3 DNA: TGCAGCGTTGGACGGGGGGGGACCTACAATGAGCAGTTCTTC.

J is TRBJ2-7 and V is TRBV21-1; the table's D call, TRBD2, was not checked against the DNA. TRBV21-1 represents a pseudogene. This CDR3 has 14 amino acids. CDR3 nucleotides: TGTGCCAGCAGCAAAATGCCCTACTTATACGAGCAGTACTTC. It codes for CASSKMPYLYEQYF.

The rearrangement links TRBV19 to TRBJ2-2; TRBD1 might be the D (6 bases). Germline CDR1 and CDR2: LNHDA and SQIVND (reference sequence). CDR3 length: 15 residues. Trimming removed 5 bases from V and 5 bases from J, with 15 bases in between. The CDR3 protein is CASSDKVGGTGELFF. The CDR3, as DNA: TGTGCCAGTAGTGATAAAGTAGGGGGTACCGGGGAGCTGTTTTTT.

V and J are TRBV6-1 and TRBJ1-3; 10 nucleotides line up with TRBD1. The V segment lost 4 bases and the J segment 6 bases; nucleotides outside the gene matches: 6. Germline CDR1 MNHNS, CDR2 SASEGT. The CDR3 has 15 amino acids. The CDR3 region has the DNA TGTGCCAGCAGTGGCTGGGGACAGGGGAAAAACACCATATATTTT. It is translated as CASSGWGQGKNTIYF.

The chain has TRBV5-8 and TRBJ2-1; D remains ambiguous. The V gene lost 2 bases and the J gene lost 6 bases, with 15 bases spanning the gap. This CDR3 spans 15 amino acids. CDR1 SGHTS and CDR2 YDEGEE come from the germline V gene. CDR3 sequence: CASSLEGARSNEQFF. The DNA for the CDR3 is TGTGCCAGCAGCTTAGAAGGCGCACGTAGCAATGAGCAGTTCTTC.

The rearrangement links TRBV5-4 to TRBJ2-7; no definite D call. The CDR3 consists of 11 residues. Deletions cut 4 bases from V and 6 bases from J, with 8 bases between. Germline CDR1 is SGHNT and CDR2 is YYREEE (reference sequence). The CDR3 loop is CASSRWVEQYV. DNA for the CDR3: TGTGCCAGCAGCCGTTGGGTCGAGCAGTACGTC.

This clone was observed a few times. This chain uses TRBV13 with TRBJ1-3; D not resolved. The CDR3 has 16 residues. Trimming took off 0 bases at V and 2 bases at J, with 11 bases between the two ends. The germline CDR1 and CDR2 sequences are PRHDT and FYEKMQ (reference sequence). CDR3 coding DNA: TGTGCCAGCAGCTTAGGCCCCGTTGGGGCTGGAAACACCATATATTTT. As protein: CASSLGPVGAGNTIYF.

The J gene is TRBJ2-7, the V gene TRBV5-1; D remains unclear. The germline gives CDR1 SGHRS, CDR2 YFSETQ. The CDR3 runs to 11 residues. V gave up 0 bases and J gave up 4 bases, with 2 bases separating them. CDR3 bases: TGCGCCAGCAGCTTGGGTTACGAGCAGTACTTC. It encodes CASSLGYEQYF.

The CDR3, as DNA: TGTGCCAGCAGTTTATACCATAGCAATCAGCCCCAGCATTTT. Encoded protein: CASSLYHSNQPQHF. The J gene is TRBJ1-5, the V gene TRBV27; no clear D gene. CDR1 MNHEY and CDR2 SMNVEV come from the germline V gene (reference sequence). V dropped 1 base and J dropped 0 bases, with 4 bases sitting between them. This CDR3 is built from 14 residues.

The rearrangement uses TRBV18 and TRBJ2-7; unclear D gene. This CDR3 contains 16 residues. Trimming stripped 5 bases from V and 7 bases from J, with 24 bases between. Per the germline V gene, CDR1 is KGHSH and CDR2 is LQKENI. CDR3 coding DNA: TGTGCCAGCTCAGCTGGCATCTCAGGATTTAAAACTGAGCAGTACGTC. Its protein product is CASSAGISGFKTEQYV.

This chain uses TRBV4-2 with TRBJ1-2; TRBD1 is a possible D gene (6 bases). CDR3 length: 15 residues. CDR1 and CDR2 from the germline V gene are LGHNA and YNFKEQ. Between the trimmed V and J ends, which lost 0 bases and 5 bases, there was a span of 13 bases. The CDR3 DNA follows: TGTGCCAGCAGCCAAGATGGCCGGGGGCGGTATGGCTACACCTTC. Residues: CASSQDGRGRYGYTF.

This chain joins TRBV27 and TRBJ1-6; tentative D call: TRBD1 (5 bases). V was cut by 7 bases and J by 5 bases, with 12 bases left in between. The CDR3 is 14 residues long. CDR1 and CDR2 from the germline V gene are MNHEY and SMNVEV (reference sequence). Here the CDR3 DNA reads TGTGCCAGCACCAAGGGACGGAATAATTCACCCCTCCACTTT. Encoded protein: CASTKGRNNSPLHF.

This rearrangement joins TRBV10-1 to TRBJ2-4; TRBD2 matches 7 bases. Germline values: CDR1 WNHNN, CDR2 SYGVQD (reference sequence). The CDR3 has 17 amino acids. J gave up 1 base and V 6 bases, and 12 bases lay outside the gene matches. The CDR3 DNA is TGCGCCAGCAGCGGGGGGTCTCCCACAATCGCCAAAAACATTCAGTACTTC. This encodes CASSGGSPTIAKNIQYF.

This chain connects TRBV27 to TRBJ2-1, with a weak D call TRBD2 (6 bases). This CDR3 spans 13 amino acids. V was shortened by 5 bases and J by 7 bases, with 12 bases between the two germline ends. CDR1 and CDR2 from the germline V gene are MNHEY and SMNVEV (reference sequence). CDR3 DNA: TGTGCCAGCAGTCCGGGGGACTCGAATGAGCAGTTCTTC. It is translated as CASSPGDSNEQFF.

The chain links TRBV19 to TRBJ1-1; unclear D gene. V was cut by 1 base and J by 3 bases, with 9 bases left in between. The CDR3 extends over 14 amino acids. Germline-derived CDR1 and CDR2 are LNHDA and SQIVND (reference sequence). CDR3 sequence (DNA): TGTGCCAGTAGTATAGGTGGGCGGGACACTGAAGCTTTCTTT. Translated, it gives CASSIGGRDTEAFF.

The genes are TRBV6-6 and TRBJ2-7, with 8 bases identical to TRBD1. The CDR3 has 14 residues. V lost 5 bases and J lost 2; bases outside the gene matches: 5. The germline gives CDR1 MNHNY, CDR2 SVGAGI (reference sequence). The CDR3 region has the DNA TGTGCCAGCAGTATCCGGGACAGGACCTACGAGCAGTACGTC. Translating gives CASSIRDRTYEQYV.

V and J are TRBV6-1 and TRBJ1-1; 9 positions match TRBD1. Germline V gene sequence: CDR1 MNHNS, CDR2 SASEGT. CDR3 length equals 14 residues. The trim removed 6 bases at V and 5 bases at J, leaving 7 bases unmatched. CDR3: CASRIQGARTEAFF. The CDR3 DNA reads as TGTGCCAGCAGGATACAGGGGGCGAGGACTGAAGCTTTCTTT.

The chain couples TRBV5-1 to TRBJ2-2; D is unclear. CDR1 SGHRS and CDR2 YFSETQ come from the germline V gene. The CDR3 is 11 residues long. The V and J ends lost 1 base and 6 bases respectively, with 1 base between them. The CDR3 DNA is TGCGCCAGCAGCTTGCCCGGGGAGCTGTTTTTT. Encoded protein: CASSLPGELFF.

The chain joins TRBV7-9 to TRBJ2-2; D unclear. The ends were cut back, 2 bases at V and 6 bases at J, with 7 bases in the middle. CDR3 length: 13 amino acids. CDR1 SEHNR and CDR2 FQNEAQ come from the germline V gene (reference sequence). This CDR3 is CASSLLAAGELFF. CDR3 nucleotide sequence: TGTGCCAGCAGCTTACTTGCCGCCGGGGAGCTGTTTTTT.

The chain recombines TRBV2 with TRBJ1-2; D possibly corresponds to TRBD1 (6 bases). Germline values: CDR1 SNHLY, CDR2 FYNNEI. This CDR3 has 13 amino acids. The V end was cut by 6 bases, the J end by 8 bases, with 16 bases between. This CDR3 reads CASRDSGVSGYTF. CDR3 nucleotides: TGTGCCAGCAGGGACAGTGGGGTTTCAGGCTACACCTTC.